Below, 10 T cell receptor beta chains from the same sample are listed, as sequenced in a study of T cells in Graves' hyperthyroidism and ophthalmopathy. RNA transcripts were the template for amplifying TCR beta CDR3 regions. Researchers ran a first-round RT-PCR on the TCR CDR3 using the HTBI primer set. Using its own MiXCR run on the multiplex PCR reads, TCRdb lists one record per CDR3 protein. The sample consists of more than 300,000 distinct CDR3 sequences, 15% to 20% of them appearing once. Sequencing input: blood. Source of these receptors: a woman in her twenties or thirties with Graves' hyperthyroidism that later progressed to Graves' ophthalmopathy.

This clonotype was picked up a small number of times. This CDR3 reads CSVKDEKLFF. The DNA for the CDR3 is TGCAGCGTCAAGGATGAAAAACTGTTTTTT. This chain links TRBV29-1 with TRBJ1-4; D call uncertain. This CDR3 comprises 10 residues. CDR1 SQVTM and CDR2 ANQGSEA come from the germline V gene. V lost 6 bases and J lost 6, with 5 bases in between.

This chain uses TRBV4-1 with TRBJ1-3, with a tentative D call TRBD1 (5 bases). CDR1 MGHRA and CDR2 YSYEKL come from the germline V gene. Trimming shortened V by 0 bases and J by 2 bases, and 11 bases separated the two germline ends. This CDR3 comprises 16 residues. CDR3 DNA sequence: TGCGCCAGCAGCCAAGACGGGGGAATTACTGGAAACACCATATATTTT. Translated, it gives CASSQDGGITGNTIYF.

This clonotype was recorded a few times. The CDR3 reads CAWSLGGAKYF. CDR3 coding DNA: TGTGCCTGGAGTTTGGGGGGGGCCAAGTATTTT. The chain uses TRBV30 and TRBJ2-3; weak D call: TRBD2 (7 bases). The V and J ends lost 2 bases and 13 bases respectively, with 13 bases between them. The CDR3 has 11 amino acids. CDR1 is GTSNPN, CDR2 SVGIG, per germline (reference sequence). Variable domain in full (rest from reference TRBV30 and TRBJ2-3): SQTIHQWPATLVQPVGSPLSLECTVEGTSNPNLYWYRQAAGRGLQLLFYSVGIGQISSEVPQNLSASRPQDRQFILSSKKLLLSDSGFYLCAWSLGGAKYFGPGTRLTVL.

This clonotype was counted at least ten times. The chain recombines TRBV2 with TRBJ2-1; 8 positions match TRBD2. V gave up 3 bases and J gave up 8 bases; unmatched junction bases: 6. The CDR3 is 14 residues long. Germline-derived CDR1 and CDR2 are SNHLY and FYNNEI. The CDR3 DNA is TGTGCCAGCAGTGACGGGGGGGCTTCTTATGAGCAGTTCTTC. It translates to CASSDGGASYEQFF.

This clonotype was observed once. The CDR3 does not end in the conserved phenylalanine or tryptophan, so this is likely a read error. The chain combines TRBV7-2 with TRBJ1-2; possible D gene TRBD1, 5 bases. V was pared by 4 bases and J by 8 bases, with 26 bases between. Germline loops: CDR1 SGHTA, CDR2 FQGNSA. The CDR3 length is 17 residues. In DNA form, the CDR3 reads TGTGCCAGCAGCTGGATAAAGTGGGGCAGTCCCGTTGGAGGCTACACCCTC. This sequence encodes CASSWIKWGSPVGGYTL.

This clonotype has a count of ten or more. Here the CDR3 reads CASTPGRSRTDTQYF. DNA of the CDR3: TGTGCCAGCACCCCCGGGAGGTCTCGCACAGATACGCAGTATTTT. The rearrangement uses TRBV28 and TRBJ2-3, with TRBD2 matching over 7 bases. V dropped 7 bases and J dropped 1; count of bases not matched to a gene: 8. CDR3 length: 15 residues. Looked up from germline, CDR1 is MDHEN and CDR2 is SYDVKM.

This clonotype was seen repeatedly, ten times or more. The CDR3 protein is CASSLVAGANTEAFF. The CDR3 nucleotides read TGTGCCAGCAGCTTAGTTGCAGGAGCAAACACTGAAGCTTTCTTT. The chain recombines TRBV11-2 with TRBJ1-1; unclear D gene. Germline CDR1 SGHAT, CDR2 FQNNGV. The CDR3 length is 15 residues. V was clipped by 1 base and J by 2 bases, with 11 bases between them.

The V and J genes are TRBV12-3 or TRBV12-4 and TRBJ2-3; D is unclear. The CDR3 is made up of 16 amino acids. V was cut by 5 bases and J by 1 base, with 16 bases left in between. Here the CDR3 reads CASSLNGQSRTDTQYF. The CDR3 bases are TGTGCCAGCAGTCTCAATGGGCAGAGCCGCACAGATACGCAGTATTTT.

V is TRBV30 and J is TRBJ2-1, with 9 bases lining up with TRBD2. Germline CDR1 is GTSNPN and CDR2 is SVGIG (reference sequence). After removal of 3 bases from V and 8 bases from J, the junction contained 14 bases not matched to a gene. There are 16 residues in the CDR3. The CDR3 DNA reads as TGTGCCTGGAGCCCCCCTCCCGCGGGGGGGTCGGATGAGCAGTTCTTC. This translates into CAWSPPPAGGSDEQFF. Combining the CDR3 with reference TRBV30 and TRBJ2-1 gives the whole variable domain SQTIHQWPATLVQPVGSPLSLECTVEGTSNPNLYWYRQAAGRGLQLLFYSVGIGQISSEVPQNLSASRPQDRQFILSSKKLLLSDSGFYLCAWSPPPAGGSDEQFFGPGTRLTVL.

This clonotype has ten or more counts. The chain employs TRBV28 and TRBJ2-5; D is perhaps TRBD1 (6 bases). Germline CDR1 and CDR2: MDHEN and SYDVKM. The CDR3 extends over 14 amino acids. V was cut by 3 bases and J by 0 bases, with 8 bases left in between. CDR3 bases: TGTGCCAGCAGTTTTCAGGGGAACCAAGAGACCCAGTACTTC. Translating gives CASSFQGNQETQYF.